These 24 T cell receptor beta chains were sequenced from one sample in a study of cytomegalovirus exposure and HLA in healthy donors. PCR involved 60 Vbeta and 13 Jbeta primers. The repertoire was sequenced with immunoSEQ multiplex PCR; TCRdb's copy has only in-frame clones and lacks some. Of about 94,000 clones in the sample, around 69% were seen once. Sequencing was done on a sample of PBMCs. The source is a man under 40 in good health and CMV-seronegative.

CDR3 in amino acids: CASSQVTSGGPNTGELFF. The CDR3 DNA reads TGTGCCAGCAGCCAAGTGACTAGCGGGGGGCCGAACACCGGGGAGCTGTTTTTT. The chain uses TRBV4-2 and TRBJ2-2, with TRBD2 matching 13 bases. The CDR3 has 18 residues. The ends lost 1 base at V and 0 bases at J; junction bases unmatched: 2. Germline V gives CDR1 LGHNA, CDR2 YNFKEQ.

The genes are TRBV7-9 and TRBJ2-5; possible D gene TRBD1, 5 bases. This CDR3 is built from 13 residues. Germline CDR1 SEHNR, CDR2 FQNEAQ (reference sequence). Trimming shortened V by 5 bases and J by 4 bases, and 11 bases separated the two germline ends. CDR3 DNA: TGTGCCAGCAGCCGTAGGGGTGGAGAGACCCAGTACTTC. It translates to CASSRRGGETQYF.

This clone was found a few times. The chain links TRBV11-3 to TRBJ2-1, with TRBD2 identical over 8 bases. The CDR3 consists of 16 residues. The V gene's germline CDR1 is SGHNT and CDR2 YENEEA. J lost 5 bases, V lost 2 bases, and 8 bases had no gene match. DNA for the CDR3: TGTGCCAGCAGCTTATCCCTAGCGGGCTTAGACAATGAGCAGTTCTTC. This codes for CASSLSLAGLDNEQFF.

The chain links TRBV30 to TRBJ1-4; TRBD1 agrees at 7 bases. This CDR3 region has 14 residues. After removal of 0 bases from V and 3 bases from J, the junction contained 1 base not matched to a gene. Germline V gene sequence: CDR1 GTSNPN, CDR2 SVGIG (reference sequence). In DNA form, the CDR3 reads TGTGCCTGGAGTGTAGGGACAGCTAATGAAAAACTGTTTTTT. Its translation: CAWSVGTANEKLFF. Full variable domain (remainder filled in from reference TRBV30 and TRBJ1-4): SQTIHQWPATLVQPVGSPLSLECTVEGTSNPNLYWYRQAAGRGLQLLFYSVGIGQISSEVPQNLSASRPQDRQFILSSKKLLLSDSGFYLCAWSVGTANEKLFFGSGTQLSVL.

In this sample, this clone turned up once. Different DNA sequences within this sample yield the same CDR3. The chain combines TRBV4-1 with TRBJ1-2; D perhaps matches TRBD1 (5 bases). Germline lookup yields CDR1 MGHRA and CDR2 YSYEKL. V dropped 2 bases and J dropped 4 bases, with 14 bases sitting between them. CDR3 length: 15 residues. Here the CDR3 DNA reads TGCGCCAGCAGCCAAACAGACAGCCTACCCTATGGCTACACCTTC. Protein product: CASSQTDSLPYGYTF.

The V gene is TRBV9, the J gene TRBJ2-1, with TRBD2 matching over 12 bases. With V trimmed by 4 bases and J by 8 bases, 13 bases remained unmatched. This CDR3 spans 17 amino acids. CDR1 is SGDLS, CDR2 YYNGEE, per germline. The CDR3 nucleotides read TGTGCCAGCAGCCCTCGCGCGGCTAGCGGGAGGGGAGATGAGCAGTTCTTC. This gives the protein CASSPRAASGRGDEQFF.

This chain connects TRBV5-6 to TRBJ1-6, with D uncertain. CDR1 and CDR2 (germline): SGHDT, YYEEEE. This CDR3 has 15 amino acids. V was trimmed by 0 bases and J by 9 bases, leaving 13 bases between them. The CDR3 protein is CASSLALRTSSPLHF. For the CDR3, the DNA is TGTGCCAGCAGCTTGGCCCTCCGTACTAGTTCACCCCTCCACTTT.

The chain couples TRBV4-3 to TRBJ2-2; possible D gene TRBD1, 6 bases. V was clipped by 4 bases and J by 4 bases, with 16 bases between them. The germline V gene encodes CDR1 LGHNA and CDR2 YSLEER. The CDR3 totals 16 residues. The DNA of the CDR3 is TGCGCCAGCAGCCGCAACCCCGGGACAACCACCGGGGAGCTGTTTTTT. It yields the protein CASSRNPGTTTGELFF.

This chain connects TRBV14 to TRBJ2-3, with 7 nucleotides matching TRBD1. Per germline, CDR1 SGHDN and CDR2 FVKESK. This CDR3 comprises 16 residues. V shed 0 bases and J 7 bases; nucleotides not matched to a gene: 10. CDR3 in amino acids: CASSQDPRRGHYTQYF. DNA of the CDR3: TGTGCCAGCAGCCAAGACCCCCGAAGGGGGCATTATACGCAGTATTTT.

The V gene is TRBV19, the J gene TRBJ1-2; TRBD1 might be the D (5 bases). Germline loops: CDR1 LNHDA, CDR2 SQIVND (reference sequence). V was shortened by 3 bases and J by 3 bases, with 17 bases between the two germline ends. The CDR3 loop spans 16 amino acids. The CDR3: CASSMSLGTSYYGYTF. Written as DNA, the CDR3 is TGTGCCAGTAGTATGAGTTTAGGGACTTCGTACTATGGCTACACCTTC.

This clone was seen more than once but under ten times. This rearrangement joins TRBV9 to TRBJ2-2; 7 nucleotides line up with TRBD1. V was pared by 7 bases and J by 1 base, with 4 bases of the junction left unmatched. In germline, CDR1 is SGDLS, CDR2 YYNGEE. The CDR3 spans 14 residues. CDR3 DNA sequence: TGTGCCAGCGGCCGACAGGGGAACACCGGGGAGCTGTTTTTT. Its protein product is CASGRQGNTGELFF. Looking up the rest from reference TRBV9 and TRBJ2-2 gives the full variable domain: DSGVTQTPKHLITATGQRVTLRCSPRSGDLSVYWYQQSLDQGLQFLIQYYNGEERAKGNILERFSAQQFPDLHSELNLSSLELGDSALYFCASGRQGNTGELFFGEGSRLTVL.

The rearrangement links TRBV20-1 to TRBJ2-5; no clear D. Trimming took off 3 bases at V and 5 bases at J, with 7 bases between the two ends. The length of the CDR3 is 11 residues. From germline, CDR1 is DFQATT and CDR2 SNEGSKA (reference sequence). For the CDR3, the DNA is TGCAGTGCTAGGAGGATGGAGACCCAGTACTTC. Its translation: CSARRMETQYF.

This clone has a handful of counts. The gene calls are TRBV7-9 and TRBJ2-7, with 10 bases lining up with TRBD1. The germline V gene encodes CDR1 SEHNR and CDR2 FQNEAQ (reference sequence). The V segment lost 5 bases and the J segment 3 bases; nucleotides outside the gene matches: 4. The CDR3 has 14 residues. CDR3 bases: TGTGCCAGCAGCGCCGGGACAGGGGTCTACGAGCAGTACTTC. Protein product: CASSAGTGVYEQYF. The full variable domain, with the rest looked up from reference TRBV7-9 and TRBJ2-7, is DTGVSQNPRHKITKRGQNVTFRCDPISEHNRLYWYRQTLGQGPEFLTYFQNEAQLEKSRLLSDRFSAERPKGSFSTLEIQRTEQGDSAMYLCASSAGTGVYEQYFGPGTRLTVT.

V usage is TRBV11-1 and J usage is TRBJ2-3, with a weak D call TRBD2 (5 bases). Trimming shortened V by 7 bases and J by 0 bases, and 14 bases separated the two germline ends. Germline values: CDR1 SGHAT, CDR2 FQDESV (reference sequence). The CDR3 loop spans 15 amino acids. The CDR3 region has the DNA TGTGCCAGCACCTGGACTGGGGTTAGCACAGATACGCAGTATTTT. This codes for CASTWTGVSTDTQYF. The variable domain in full, with the rest retrieved from reference TRBV11-1 and TRBJ2-3, is EAEVAQSPRYKITEKSQAVAFWCDPISGHATLYWYRQILGQGPELLVQFQDESVVDDSQLPKDRFSAERLKGVDSTLKIQPAELGDSAMYLCASTWTGVSTDTQYFGPGTRLTVL.

The chain employs TRBV1 and TRBJ1-2. TRBV1 is described as a pseudogene. The CDR3 has 12 amino acids. CDR3 protein: CTSKREGVGYTF. CDR3 nucleotides: TGCACCAGCAAGAGGGAGGGGGTTGGCTACACCTTC.

The rearrangement links TRBV7-2 to TRBJ1-2, with a possible D match to TRBD1 (5 bases). Trimming removed 4 bases at V and 5 bases at J, with 23 bases between. The CDR3 runs to 17 residues. Per germline, CDR1 SGHTA and CDR2 FQGNSA. For the CDR3, the DNA is TGTGCCAGCAGCTCGGGCGGACAAACCAACTTGTGGTATGGCTACACCTTC. It codes for CASSSGGQTNLWYGYTF. The entire variable domain, with the rest obtained from reference TRBV7-2 and TRBJ1-2, is as follows: GAGVSQSPSNKVTEKGKDVELRCDPISGHTALYWYRQSLGQGLEFLIYFQGNSAPDKSGLPSDRFSAERTGGSVSTLTIQRTQQEDSAVYLCASSSGGQTNLWYGYTFGSGTRLTVV.

This clone was detected only a few times. The chain links TRBV7-3 to TRBJ2-1; TRBD2 aligns across 10 bases. The CDR3 totals 15 residues. Germline values: CDR1 SGHTA, CDR2 FQGTGA. Trimming at V came to 6 bases and at J to 6 bases, leaving 8 bases not matched to a gene. CDR3 in DNA: TGTGCCAGCAGTTCTCTAGCGGGAGTAATCAATGAGCAGTTCTTC. This codes for CASSSLAGVINEQFF.

As to this clone: Mismatch with germline at one junction end may stem from a read error. The chain is built from TRBV6-1 and TRBJ1-1; D might be TRBD1 (6 bases). CDR3 length: 15 amino acids. Germline-derived CDR1 and CDR2 are MNHNS and SASEGT. CDR3 amino acids: CAISDKGTGIAEAFF. The CDR3, as DNA: TGTGCCATCAGTGATAAAGGAACAGGGATCGCTGAAGCTTTCTTT.

The chain uses TRBV19 and TRBJ2-1; 8 nucleotides line up with TRBD2. The CDR3 totals 13 residues. Germline loops: CDR1 LNHDA, CDR2 SQIVND (reference sequence). V shed 6 bases and J 6 bases; nucleotides not matched to a gene: 4. CDR3 sequence reads: CASSQGLVNEQFF. CDR3 DNA: TGTGCCAGTAGCCAGGGACTAGTCAATGAGCAGTTCTTC.

The chain has TRBV11-2 and TRBJ2-1; tentative D call: TRBD2 (5 bases). The CDR3 sequence is 16 residues long. In germline, CDR1 is SGHAT, CDR2 FQNNGV. V was pared by 3 bases and J by 5 bases, with 17 bases between. The CDR3 region has the DNA TGTGCCAGCAGCTTCTTATACCAGCGGCAAAACAATGAGCAGTTCTTC. Its protein is CASSFLYQRQNNEQFF.

The rearrangement uses TRBV14 and TRBJ2-5, with a possible D match to TRBD1 (5 bases). This CDR3 comprises 13 residues. Germline CDR1 reads SGHDN; CDR2 reads FVKESK. Deletions cut 3 bases from V and 5 bases from J, with 10 bases between. In nucleotides, the CDR3 is TGTGCCAGCAGCCACGCATCAGGGGAGACCCAGTACTTC. Translation: CASSHASGETQYF.

This rearrangement joins TRBV20-1 to TRBJ2-1; D is unclear. CDR1 DFQATT and CDR2 SNEGSKA come from the germline V gene (reference sequence). The CDR3 runs 10 residues. V was clipped by 2 bases and J by 9 bases, with 5 bases between them. The CDR3 DNA reads TGCAGTGCTAGATGGAGTGAGCAGTTCTTC. Its protein is CSARWSEQFF.

This clone was counted a few times. This chain uses TRBV18 with TRBJ1-2; a possible D gene is TRBD1 (6 bases). Germline V gene lookup returns CDR1 KGHSH and CDR2 LQKENI. The V gene lost 1 base and the J gene lost 4 bases, with 16 bases spanning the gap. CDR3 length equals 16 residues. The chain's CDR3 is CASSPRLLRGIYGYTF. The CDR3 DNA sequence: TGTGCCAGCTCACCACGGCTTCTCAGGGGTATCTATGGCTACACCTTC. Drawing the rest from reference TRBV18 and TRBJ1-2, the complete variable domain is NAGVMQNPRHLVRRRGQEARLRCSPMKGHSHVYWYRQLPEEGLKFMVYLQKENIIDESGMPKERFSAEFPKEGPSILRIQQVVRGDSAAYFCASSPRLLRGIYGYTFGSGTRLTVV.

A few counts support this clone. The chain joins TRBV19 to TRBJ1-2; unclear D gene. V was pared by 1 base and J by 2 bases, with 5 bases between. The germline gives CDR1 LNHDA, CDR2 SQIVND (reference sequence). The CDR3 covers 13 residues. Written as DNA, the CDR3 is TGTGCCAGTAGTATAGGGCACAACTATGGCTACACCTTC. Its protein product is CASSIGHNYGYTF.